This TCR beta chain was profiled in a study of T-cell reconstitution after alpha-beta-depleted transplantation in children. V was cut by 3 bases and J by 4 bases, with 13 bases left in between. The CDR3 has 14 residues. Looked up from germline, CDR1 is MGHDK and CDR2 is SYGVNS. This clonotype appeared many times. The authors prepared the TCRbeta library with unique molecular identifiers. MiXCR, applied by TCRdb to the PCR reads, yields one record per CDR3 protein. The data hold approximately 210,000 distinct CDR3 sequences, with roughly 15% observed a single time. This sequence originates from a human donor who donated a stem cell graft to a child with acute lymphoblastic leukemia. Specimen: PBMCs from the stem cell graft donor, collected from the stem cell graft. The rearrangement joins TRBV25-1 to TRBJ2-7, with D possibly matching TRBD1 (6 bases). As DNA, the CDR3 is TGTGCCAGCAGTGATACAGGGAGTGGTTACGAGCAGTACTTC. This translates into CASSDTGSGYEQYF.